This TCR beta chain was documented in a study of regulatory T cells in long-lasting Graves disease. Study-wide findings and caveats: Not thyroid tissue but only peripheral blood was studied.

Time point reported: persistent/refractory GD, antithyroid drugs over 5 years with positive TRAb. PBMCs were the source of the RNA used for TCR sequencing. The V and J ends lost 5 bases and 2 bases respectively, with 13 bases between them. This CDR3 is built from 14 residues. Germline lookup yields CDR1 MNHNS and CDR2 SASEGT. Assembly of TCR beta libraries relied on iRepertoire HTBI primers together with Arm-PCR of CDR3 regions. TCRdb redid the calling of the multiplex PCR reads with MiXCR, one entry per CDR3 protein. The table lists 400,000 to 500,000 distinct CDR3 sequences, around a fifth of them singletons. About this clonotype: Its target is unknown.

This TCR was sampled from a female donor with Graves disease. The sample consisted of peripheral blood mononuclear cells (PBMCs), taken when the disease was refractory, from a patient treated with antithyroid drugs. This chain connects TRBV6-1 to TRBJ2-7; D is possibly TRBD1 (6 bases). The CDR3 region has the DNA TGTGCCAGCAGTACCTCCAGGGGAGCCTACGAGCAGTACTTC. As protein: CASSTSRGAYEQYF.